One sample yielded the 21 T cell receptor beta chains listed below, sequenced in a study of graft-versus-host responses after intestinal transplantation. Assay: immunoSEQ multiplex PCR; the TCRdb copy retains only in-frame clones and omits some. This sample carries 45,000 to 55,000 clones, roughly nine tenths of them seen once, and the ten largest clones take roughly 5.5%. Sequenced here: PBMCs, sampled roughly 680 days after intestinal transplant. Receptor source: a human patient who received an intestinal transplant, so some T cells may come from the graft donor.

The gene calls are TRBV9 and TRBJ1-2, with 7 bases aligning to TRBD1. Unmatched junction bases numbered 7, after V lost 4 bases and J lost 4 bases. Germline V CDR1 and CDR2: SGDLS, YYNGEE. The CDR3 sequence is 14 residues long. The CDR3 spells CASSRDSASYGYTF. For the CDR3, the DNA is TGTGCCAGCAGCCGGGACAGCGCTTCCTATGGCTACACCTTC.

The CDR3 sequence: CASSARAVGTQYF. DNA for the CDR3: TGTGCCAGCAGCGCCAGGGCGGTGGGGACCCAGTACTTC. The rearrangement joins TRBV11-2 to TRBJ2-5; D might be TRBD1 (5 bases). The CDR3 loop spans 13 amino acids. From germline, CDR1 is SGHAT and CDR2 FQNNGV. Trimming left V 5 bases short and J 7 bases short, with 14 bases between.

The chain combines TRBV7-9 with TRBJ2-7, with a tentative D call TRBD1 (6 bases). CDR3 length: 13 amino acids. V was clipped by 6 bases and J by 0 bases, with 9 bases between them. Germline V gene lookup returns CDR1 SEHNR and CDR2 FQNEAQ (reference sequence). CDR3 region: CASRADSSYEQYF. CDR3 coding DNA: TGTGCCAGCAGAGCGGACAGCTCCTACGAGCAGTACTTC.

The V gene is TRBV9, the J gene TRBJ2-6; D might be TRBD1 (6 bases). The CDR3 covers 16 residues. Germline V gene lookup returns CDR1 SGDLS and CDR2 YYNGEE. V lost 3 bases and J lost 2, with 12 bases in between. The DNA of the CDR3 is TGTGCCAGCAGCGCCCACAGGGTCACTGGGGCCAACGTCCTGACTTTC. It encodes CASSAHRVTGANVLTF.

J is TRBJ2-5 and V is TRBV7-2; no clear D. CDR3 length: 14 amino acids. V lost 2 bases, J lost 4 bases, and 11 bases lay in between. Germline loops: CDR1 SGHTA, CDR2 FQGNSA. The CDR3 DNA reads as TGTGCCAGCAGCTTACCGGGTCTCTTAGAGACCCAGTACTTC. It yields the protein CASSLPGLLETQYF.

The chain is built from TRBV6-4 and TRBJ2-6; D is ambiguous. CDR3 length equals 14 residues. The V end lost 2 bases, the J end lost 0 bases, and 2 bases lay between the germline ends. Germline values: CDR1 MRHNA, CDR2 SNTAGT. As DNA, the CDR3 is TGTGCCAGCAGTGACAACTCTGGGGCCAACGTCCTGACTTTC. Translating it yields CASSDNSGANVLTF.

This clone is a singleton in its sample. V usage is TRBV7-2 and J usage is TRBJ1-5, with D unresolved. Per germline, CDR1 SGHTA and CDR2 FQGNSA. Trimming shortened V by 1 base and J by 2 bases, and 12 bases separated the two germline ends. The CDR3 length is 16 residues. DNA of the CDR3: TGTGCCAGCAGCTTAGTGGTGGGCTGGGGCAATCAGCCCCAGCATTTT. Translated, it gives CASSLVVGWGNQPQHF.

CDR3 residues: CASSYRDRGNQPQHF. CDR3 DNA: TGTGCCAGCAGTTACCGGGACAGGGGCAATCAGCCCCAGCATTTT. V usage is TRBV6-7 and J usage is TRBJ1-5; 9 positions agree with TRBD1. TRBV6-7 falls under the ORF class, with uncertain function. V shed 2 bases and J 2 bases; nucleotides not matched to a gene: 1. The CDR3 covers 15 residues.

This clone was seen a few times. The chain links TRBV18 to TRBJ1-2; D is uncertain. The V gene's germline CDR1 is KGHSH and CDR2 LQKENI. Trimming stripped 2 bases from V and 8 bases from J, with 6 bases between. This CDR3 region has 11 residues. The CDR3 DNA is TGTGCCAGCTCACCAGGGAGAGGCTACACCTTC. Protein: CASSPGRGYTF.

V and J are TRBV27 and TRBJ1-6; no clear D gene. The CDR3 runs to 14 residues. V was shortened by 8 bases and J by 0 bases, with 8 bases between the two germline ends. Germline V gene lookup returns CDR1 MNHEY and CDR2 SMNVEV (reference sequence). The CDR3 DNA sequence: TGTGCCAGCCCCCATAGCTCCTATAATTCACCCCTCCACTTT. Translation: CASPHSSYNSPLHF.

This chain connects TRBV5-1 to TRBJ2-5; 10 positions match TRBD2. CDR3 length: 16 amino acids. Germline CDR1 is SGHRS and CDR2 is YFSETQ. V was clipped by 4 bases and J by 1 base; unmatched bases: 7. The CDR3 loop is CASSLEASGGQETQYF. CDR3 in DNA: TGCGCCAGCAGCCTGGAAGCTAGCGGGGGCCAAGAGACCCAGTACTTC.

CDR3 residues: CASSLASGASGGTYEQYF. The CDR3 bases are TGTGCCAGCAGCTTAGCGTCGGGCGCTAGCGGGGGAACCTACGAGCAGTACTTC. The rearrangement uses TRBV7-2 and TRBJ2-7; TRBD2 aligns across 10 bases. The CDR3 length is 18 residues. Looked up from germline, CDR1 is SGHTA and CDR2 is FQGNSA. J gave up 2 bases and V 0 bases, and 10 bases lay outside the gene matches.

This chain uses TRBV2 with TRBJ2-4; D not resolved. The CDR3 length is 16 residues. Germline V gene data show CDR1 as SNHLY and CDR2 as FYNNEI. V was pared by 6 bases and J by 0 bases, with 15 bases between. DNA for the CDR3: TGTGCCAGCAGCGCTGGTCGGGTCCTAGCCAAAAACATTCAGTACTTC. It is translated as CASSAGRVLAKNIQYF.

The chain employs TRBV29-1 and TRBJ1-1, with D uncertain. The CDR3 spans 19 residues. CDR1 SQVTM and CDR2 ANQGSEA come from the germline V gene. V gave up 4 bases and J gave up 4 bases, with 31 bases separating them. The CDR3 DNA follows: TGCAGCGTTGTGTCCACTATGAACACTGAAGCTTTCTTGGCCACTGAAGCTTTCTTT. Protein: CSVVSTMNTEAFLATEAFF.

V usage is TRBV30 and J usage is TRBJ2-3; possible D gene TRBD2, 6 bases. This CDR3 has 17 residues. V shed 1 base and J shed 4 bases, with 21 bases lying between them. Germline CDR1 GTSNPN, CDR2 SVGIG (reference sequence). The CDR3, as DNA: TGTGCCTGGAGTGGGGTGGGAAGGCGGGGTTGGTCAGATACGCAGTATTTT. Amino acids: CAWSGVGRRGWSDTQYF.

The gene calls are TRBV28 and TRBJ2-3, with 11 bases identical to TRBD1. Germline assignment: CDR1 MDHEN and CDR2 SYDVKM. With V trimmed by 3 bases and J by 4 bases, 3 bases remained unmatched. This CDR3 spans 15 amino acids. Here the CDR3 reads CASSFGDRGSDTQYF. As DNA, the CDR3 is TGTGCCAGCAGTTTCGGGGACAGGGGGTCAGATACGCAGTATTTT.

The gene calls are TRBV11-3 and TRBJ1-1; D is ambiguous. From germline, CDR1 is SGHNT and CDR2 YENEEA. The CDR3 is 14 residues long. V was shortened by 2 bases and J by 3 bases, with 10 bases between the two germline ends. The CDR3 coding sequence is TGTGCCAGCAGCTTACCACAGTACCACACTGAAGCTTTCTTT. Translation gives CASSLPQYHTEAFF.

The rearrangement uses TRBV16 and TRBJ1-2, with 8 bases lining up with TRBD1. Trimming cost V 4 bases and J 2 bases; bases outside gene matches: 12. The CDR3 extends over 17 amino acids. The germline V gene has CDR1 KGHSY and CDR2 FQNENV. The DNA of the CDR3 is TGTGCCAGCAGCCGACTAACCTCTCGACAGGGGAACTATGGCTACACCTTC. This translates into CASSRLTSRQGNYGYTF.

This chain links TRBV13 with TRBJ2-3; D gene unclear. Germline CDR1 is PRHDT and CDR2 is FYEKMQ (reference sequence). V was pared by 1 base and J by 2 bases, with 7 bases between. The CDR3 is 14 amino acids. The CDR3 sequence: CASSLAVLTDTQYF. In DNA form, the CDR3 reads TGTGCCAGCAGCTTAGCAGTACTCACAGATACGCAGTATTTT.

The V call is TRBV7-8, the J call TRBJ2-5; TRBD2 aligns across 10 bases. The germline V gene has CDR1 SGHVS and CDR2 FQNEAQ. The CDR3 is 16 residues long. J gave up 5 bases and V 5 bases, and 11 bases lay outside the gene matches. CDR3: CASSVKAGGPGETQYF. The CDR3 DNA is TGTGCCAGCAGCGTCAAAGCGGGGGGGCCCGGGGAGACCCAGTACTTC.

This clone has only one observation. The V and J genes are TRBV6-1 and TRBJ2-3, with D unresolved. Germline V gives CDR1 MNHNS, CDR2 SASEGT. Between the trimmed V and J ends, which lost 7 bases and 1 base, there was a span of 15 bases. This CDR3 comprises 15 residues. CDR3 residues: CASKDPGRGTDTQYF. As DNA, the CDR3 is TGTGCCAGCAAGGACCCAGGACGTGGCACAGATACGCAGTATTTT.